This T cell receptor (beta chain) was observed in a study of blood T cells in healthy people across ages. Study findings and constraints: In long-lived donors, naive CD4+ cell counts and diversity exceeded those of aged donors. Significant beta diversity loss was already apparent by age around 36, declining roughly linearly.

This clonotype was seen a handful of times. What it recognizes is unknown. Researchers collected ten milliliters of peripheral blood from every single donor. Together with a sample-barcoded 5' primer, a J-beta primer mix was included in a second PCR lasting about 6 to 11 cycles. TCRdb re-derived calls from the 5' RACE reads in MiXCR, one entry per CDR3 protein. The sample shows about 1.8 million distinct CDR3 sequences, around half of them seen only once. CDR1 LGHNA and CDR2 YNFKEQ come from the germline V gene. V was pared by 4 bases and J by 0 bases, with 15 bases between. The CDR3 has 16 amino acids.

This receptor was obtained from a woman between 40 and 50 years old in good health. The sequencing sample was made of blood. This sequence joins TRBV4-2 and TRBJ2-5, with TRBD1 as a possible D gene (5 bases). This CDR3 is CASSPWGQEYQETQYF. In DNA, the CDR3 is TGTGCCAGCAGCCCCTGGGGCCAGGAGTACCAAGAGACCCAGTACTTC.